These 23 T cell receptor beta chains came from one sample sequenced in a study of blood T cells in healthy people across ages. Using a J-beta primer mix together with a sample-barcoded 5' primer, a second PCR was run for roughly 7 to 12 cycles. MiXCR, run by TCRdb on the 5' RACE reads, gives a single entry per CDR3 protein. The table has some 1.5 million distinct CDR3 sequences, 42% seen once; the top ten hold just over 4%. Sequencing was carried out using blood. These receptors all come from a woman between 18 and 29 years old in good health.

V gene TRBV7-9 combines with J gene TRBJ1-1, with D possibly TRBD1 on 6 matching bases. The length of the CDR3 is 14 residues. The germline V gene has CDR1 SEHNR and CDR2 FQNEAQ (reference sequence). V was pared by 5 bases and J by 1 base, with 11 bases between. The CDR3 DNA reads TGTGCCAGCAGCCACCGGGGGCCGAACACTGAAGCTTTCTTT. Translating gives CASSHRGPNTEAFF.

The chain employs TRBV7-9 and TRBJ1-4, with D hard to call. This CDR3 spans 14 amino acids. Germline-derived CDR1 and CDR2 are SEHNR and FQNEAQ (reference sequence). Trimming stripped 5 bases from V and 4 bases from J, with 11 bases between. The CDR3 nucleotides are TGTGCCAGCAGCCTAACCCAAAATAATGAAAAACTGTTTTTT. It codes for CASSLTQNNEKLFF.

This clonotype appeared a few times. This sequence joins TRBV5-5 and TRBJ2-7; the D is unclear. This CDR3 spans 14 amino acids. CDR1 and CDR2 (germline): SGHKS, YYEKEE (reference sequence). Trimming shortened V by 2 bases and J by 1 base, and 10 bases separated the two germline ends. CDR3 nucleotides: TGTGCCAGCAGCTTCGGTCTGGATTCCTACGAGCAGTACTTC. The encoded protein is CASSFGLDSYEQYF.

The chain carries TRBV9 and TRBJ2-7, with 9 positions matching TRBD1. Germline values: CDR1 SGDLS, CDR2 YYNGEE. This CDR3 contains 15 residues. V lost 4 bases and J lost 5; bases outside the gene matches: 10. CDR3: CASSPWDRAGNEQYF. CDR3 sequence (DNA): TGTGCCAGCAGCCCCTGGGACAGGGCAGGGAACGAGCAGTACTTC.

This chain links TRBV7-9 with TRBJ2-5; tentative D call: TRBD1 (5 bases). Germline V lookup: CDR1 SEHNR, CDR2 FQNEAQ (reference sequence). The CDR3 has 15 amino acids. Trimming took off 4 bases at V and 1 base at J, with 13 bases between the two ends. The CDR3 protein is CASSSTEHLQETQYF. CDR3 bases: TGTGCCAGCAGCTCGACAGAACACCTCCAAGAGACCCAGTACTTC. Together with reference TRBV7-9 and TRBJ2-5, the CDR3 gives the full variable domain: DTGVSQNPRHKITKRGQNVTFRCDPISEHNRLYWYRQTLGQGPEFLTYFQNEAQLEKSRLLSDRFSAERPKGSFSTLEIQRTEQGDSAMYLCASSSTEHLQETQYFGPGTRLLVL.

Comment on this clonotype: The germline gene is not matched at one end of the junction; a read error may be the cause. This sequence joins TRBV28 and TRBJ1-2, with TRBD1 identical over 7 bases. The CDR3 extends over 15 amino acids. CDR1 MDHEN and CDR2 SYDVKM come from the germline V gene. In nucleotides, the CDR3 is TGTGCCAGCAGTTTGACAGGGATTGTTAACTATGGCTACATCTTC. Amino acid sequence: CASSLTGIVNYGYIF.

In its sample, this clonotype was seen once. The V call is TRBV6-1, the J call TRBJ2-4; a possible D gene is TRBD2 (6 bases). Germline assignment: CDR1 MNHNS and CDR2 SASEGT. This CDR3 has 13 amino acids. The V gene lost 6 bases and the J gene lost 7 bases, with 13 bases spanning the gap. CDR3 protein: CASSGDWGNIQYF. CDR3 nucleotides: TGTGCCAGCAGCGGGGACTGGGGGAACATTCAGTACTTC.

This clonotype showed up just a few times. The chain employs TRBV2 and TRBJ2-2; 14 bases fit TRBD2. Trimming took 6 bases from V and 6 from J; bases not matched to a gene: 0. CDR1 and CDR2 (germline): SNHLY, FYNNEI. The CDR3 sequence is 14 residues long. The CDR3 sequence: CASRTSGRAGELFF. DNA for the CDR3: TGTGCCAGCAGGACTAGCGGGAGGGCCGGGGAGCTGTTTTTT. The full variable domain, with the rest looked up from reference TRBV2 and TRBJ2-2, is EPEVTQTPSHQVTQMGQEVILRCVPISNHLYFYWYRQILGQKVEFLVSFYNNEISEKSEIFDDQFSVERPDGSNFTLKIRSTKLEDSAMYFCASRTSGRAGELFFGEGSRLTVL.

The chain carries TRBV13 and TRBJ2-4, with 9 bases matching TRBD2. The last part of the DNA fits TRBJ2-7 better; the J call may be wrong. Germline V gene sequence: CDR1 PRHDT, CDR2 FYEKMQ (reference sequence). The CDR3 sequence is 14 residues long. This chain's CDR3 is CASSLRRGGNEQYF. CDR3 nucleotide sequence: TGTGCCAGCAGCTTGCGGCGGGGGGGTAACGAGCAGTACTTC.

The rearrangement links TRBV30 to TRBJ1-1; D not resolved. From germline, CDR1 is GTSNPN and CDR2 SVGIG (reference sequence). Trimming stripped 0 bases from V and 4 bases from J, with 6 bases between. CDR3 length equals 12 residues. For the CDR3, the DNA is TGTGCCTGGAGTGTTGGGTCCACTGAAGCTTTCTTT. Residues: CAWSVGSTEAFF.

The gene calls are TRBV7-9 and TRBJ2-6; TRBD1 is a possible D gene (6 bases). The germline V and J ends were trimmed by 8 bases and 0 bases, with 20 bases remaining between them. The CDR3 runs to 18 residues. Germline assignment: CDR1 SEHNR and CDR2 FQNEAQ (reference sequence). The CDR3 bases are TGTGCCAGCGGAAGCTTTAATTGGACAGTCTCTGGGGCCAACGTCCTGACTTTC. This encodes CASGSFNWTVSGANVLTF.

This clonotype was seen a handful of times. V is TRBV7-2 and J is TRBJ1-5; tentatively, D is TRBD1 (5 bases). The CDR3 covers 15 residues. Germline CDR1 SGHTA, CDR2 FQGNSA. Deletions cut 3 bases from V and 4 bases from J, with 13 bases between. CDR3 loop: CASSFQGGKNQPQHF. The CDR3 region has the DNA TGTGCCAGCAGCTTTCAGGGAGGTAAAAATCAGCCCCAGCATTTT.

The V and J genes are TRBV16 and TRBJ2-1, with D unresolved. This CDR3 is 16 amino acids long. CDR1 is KGHSY, CDR2 FQNENV, per germline. V shed 0 bases and J shed 4 bases, with 13 bases lying between them. This chain's CDR3 is CASSQSGWPNYNEQFF. DNA of the CDR3: TGTGCCAGCAGCCAATCAGGGTGGCCTAATTACAATGAGCAGTTCTTC. Looking up the rest from reference TRBV16 and TRBJ2-1 gives the full variable domain: GEEVAQTPKHLVRGEGQKAKLYCAPIKGHSYVFWYQQVLKNEFKFLISFQNENVFDETGMPKERFSAKCLPNSPCSLEIQATKLEDSAVYFCASSQSGWPNYNEQFFGPGTRLTVL.

The chain has TRBV6-5 and TRBJ2-1, with unresolved D. Germline-derived CDR1 and CDR2 are MNHEY and SVGAGI. This CDR3 has 16 residues. The V end lost 0 bases, the J end lost 6 bases, and 15 bases lay between the germline ends. The CDR3 loop is CASSYSNGRPLNEQFF. CDR3 DNA sequence: TGTGCCAGCAGTTACTCGAACGGCCGTCCACTCAATGAGCAGTTCTTC.

V is TRBV2 and J is TRBJ2-5; no clear D gene. V lost 3 bases and J lost 2, with 10 bases in between. The length of the CDR3 is 14 residues. The germline gives CDR1 SNHLY, CDR2 FYNNEI. The CDR3 region is CASSDPARQETQYF. DNA of the CDR3: TGTGCCAGCAGTGACCCCGCCAGACAAGAGACCCAGTACTTC.

V is TRBV7-2 and J is TRBJ1-6; 7 bases align to TRBD1. The trim removed 5 bases at V and 10 bases at J, leaving 8 bases unmatched. Germline loops: CDR1 SGHTA, CDR2 FQGNSA. The CDR3 is 14 residues long. CDR3 loop: CASSPGTAYSPLHF. The CDR3 region has the DNA TGTGCCAGCAGCCCCGGGACAGCCTACTCACCCCTCCACTTT.

This chain joins TRBV12-3 or TRBV12-4 and TRBJ2-5; 9 bases agree with TRBD2. J was trimmed by 2 bases and V by 1 base; bases with no gene match: 5. CDR3 length: 16 amino acids. This chain's CDR3 is CASSLDLAGLQETQYF. The CDR3 region has the DNA TGTGCCAGCAGTTTAGATCTAGCGGGGTTGCAAGAGACCCAGTACTTC.

The chain recombines TRBV6-2 or TRBV6-3 with TRBJ2-4; 8 positions agree with TRBD2. CDR3 size: 20 residues. Germline lookup yields CDR1 MNHEY and CDR2 SVGEGT. The ends lost 2 bases at V and 1 base at J; junction bases unmatched: 16. Here the CDR3 reads CASSYPYPAGEIIAKNIQYF. CDR3 DNA: TGTGCCAGCAGTTACCCATATCCAGCGGGAGAAATAATCGCCAAAAACATTCAGTACTTC.

The V call is TRBV10-3, the J call TRBJ2-7; D is unclear. Between the trimmed V and J ends, which lost 0 bases and 0 bases, there was a span of 9 bases. The CDR3 consists of 15 residues. CDR1 ENHRY and CDR2 SYGVKD come from the germline V gene. As DNA, the CDR3 is TGTGCCATCAGTGAGTCGGCTGGGATCTCCTACGAGCAGTACTTC. Its translation: CAISESAGISYEQYF.

The rearrangement joins TRBV7-2 to TRBJ2-3, with 11 bases that match TRBD2. This CDR3 has 15 residues. Germline assignment: CDR1 SGHTA and CDR2 FQGNSA. V lost 9 bases to trimming and J lost 6 bases; unmatched junction nucleotides: 11. The CDR3 coding sequence is TGTGCCAGGGGGACTAGCGGAGCCCTGGAGGATACGCAGTATTTT. Its translation is CARGTSGALEDTQYF.

With respect to this clonotype: With a much larger clone just one base away, this may be a read error. The chain uses TRBV25-1 and TRBJ2-1; D not certain. The length of the CDR3 is 16 residues. Germline V gene sequence: CDR1 MGHDK, CDR2 SYGVNS. This chain's CDR3 is CASSEGRVSSHNEQFF. In DNA, the CDR3 is TGTGCCAGCAGTGAAGGACGGGTTAGCTCCCACAATGAGCAGTTCTTC.

V gene TRBV6-1 combines with J gene TRBJ2-1; 8 bases line up with TRBD2. The CDR3 spans 17 residues. Per germline, CDR1 MNHNS and CDR2 SASEGT. J gave up 0 bases and V 6 bases, and 10 bases lay outside the gene matches. The CDR3 bases are TGTGCCAGCAGCGTCCGATGGACTAGCAGCTCCTACAATGAGCAGTTCTTC. Its protein product is CASSVRWTSSSYNEQFF.

The V and J genes are TRBV2 and TRBJ2-4; D is perhaps TRBD2 (5 bases). The CDR3 is made up of 15 amino acids. V lost 3 bases, J lost 1 base, and 10 bases lay in between. Germline V lookup: CDR1 SNHLY, CDR2 FYNNEI. CDR3 loop: CASSDGVVAKNIQYF. The DNA of the CDR3 is TGTGCCAGCAGTGACGGGGTGGTTGCCAAAAACATTCAGTACTTC.